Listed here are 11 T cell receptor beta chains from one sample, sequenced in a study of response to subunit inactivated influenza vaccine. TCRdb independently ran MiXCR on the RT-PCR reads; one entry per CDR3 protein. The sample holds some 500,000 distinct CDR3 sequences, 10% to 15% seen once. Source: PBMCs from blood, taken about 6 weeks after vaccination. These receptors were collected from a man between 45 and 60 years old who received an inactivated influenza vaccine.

CDR3 in amino acids: CASSQWGSGTDTQYF. The CDR3 nucleotides are TGTGCCAGCAGCCAGTGGGGGAGCGGCACAGATACGCAGTATTTT. The chain employs TRBV6-1 and TRBJ2-3; D possibly matches TRBD1 or TRBD2 (5 bases each). This CDR3 is 15 amino acids long. V lost 6 bases, J lost 1 base, and 14 bases lay in between. Per the germline V gene, CDR1 is MNHNS and CDR2 is SASEGT.

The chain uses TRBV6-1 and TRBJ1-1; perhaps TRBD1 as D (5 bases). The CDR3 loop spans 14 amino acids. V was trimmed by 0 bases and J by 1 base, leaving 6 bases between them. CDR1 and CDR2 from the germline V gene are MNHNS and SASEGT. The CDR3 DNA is TGTGCCAGCAGTGAAGCGCAGGGGAACACTGAAGCTTTCTTT. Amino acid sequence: CASSEAQGNTEAFF.

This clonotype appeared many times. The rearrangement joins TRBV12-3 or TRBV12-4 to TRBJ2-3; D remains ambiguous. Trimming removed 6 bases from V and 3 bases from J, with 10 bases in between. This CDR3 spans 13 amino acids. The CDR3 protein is CASRLTGTDTQYF. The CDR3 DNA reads TGTGCCAGCAGACTTACCGGGACAGATACGCAGTATTTT.

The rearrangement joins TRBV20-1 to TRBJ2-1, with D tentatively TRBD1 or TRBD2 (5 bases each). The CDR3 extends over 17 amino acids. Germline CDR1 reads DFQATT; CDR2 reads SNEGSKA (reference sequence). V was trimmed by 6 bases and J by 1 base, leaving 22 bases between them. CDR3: CSASGPGTHTSYNEQFF. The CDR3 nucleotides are TGCAGTGCCTCGGGACCGGGGACCCATACGTCCTACAATGAGCAGTTCTTC.

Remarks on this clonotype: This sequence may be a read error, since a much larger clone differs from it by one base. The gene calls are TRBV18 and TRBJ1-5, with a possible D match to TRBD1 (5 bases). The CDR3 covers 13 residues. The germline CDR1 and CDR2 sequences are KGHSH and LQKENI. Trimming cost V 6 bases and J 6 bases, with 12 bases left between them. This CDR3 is CASSGGSIQPQHF. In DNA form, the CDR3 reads TGTGCCAGCTCGGGGGGGAGTATTCAGCCCCAGCATTTT. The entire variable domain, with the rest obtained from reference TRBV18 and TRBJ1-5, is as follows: NAGVMQNPRHLVRRRGQEARLRCSPMKGHSHVYWYRQLPEEGLKFMVYLQKENIIDESGMPKERFSAEFPKEGPSILRIQQVVRGDSAAYFCASSGGSIQPQHFGDGTRLSIL.

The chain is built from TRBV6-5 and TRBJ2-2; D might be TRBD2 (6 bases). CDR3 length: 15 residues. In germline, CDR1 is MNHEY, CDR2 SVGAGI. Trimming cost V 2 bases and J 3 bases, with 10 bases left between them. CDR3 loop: CASSYRDSYTGELFF. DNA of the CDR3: TGTGCCAGCAGTTACCGGGACTCCTACACCGGGGAGCTGTTTTTT.

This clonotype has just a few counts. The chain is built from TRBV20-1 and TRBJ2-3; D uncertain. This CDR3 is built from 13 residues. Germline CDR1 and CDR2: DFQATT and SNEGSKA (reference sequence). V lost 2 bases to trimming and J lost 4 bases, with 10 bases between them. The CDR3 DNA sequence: TGCAGTGCTAGATTGGGCTGGGCAGATACGCAGTATTTT. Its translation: CSARLGWADTQYF.

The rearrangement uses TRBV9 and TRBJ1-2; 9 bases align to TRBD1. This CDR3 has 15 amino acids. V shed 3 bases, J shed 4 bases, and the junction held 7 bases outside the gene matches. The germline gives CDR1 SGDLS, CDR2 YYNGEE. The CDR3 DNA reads TGTGCCAGCAGCGCTGGACAGGGGTTCCTCTATGGCTACACCTTC. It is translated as CASSAGQGFLYGYTF.

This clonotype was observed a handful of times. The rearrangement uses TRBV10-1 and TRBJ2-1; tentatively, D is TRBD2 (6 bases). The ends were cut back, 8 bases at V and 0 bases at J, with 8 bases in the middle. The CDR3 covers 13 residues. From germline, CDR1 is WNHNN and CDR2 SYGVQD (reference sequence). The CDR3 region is CASAGSSYNEQFF. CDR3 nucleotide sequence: TGCGCCAGCGCGGGGAGCTCCTACAATGAGCAGTTCTTC.

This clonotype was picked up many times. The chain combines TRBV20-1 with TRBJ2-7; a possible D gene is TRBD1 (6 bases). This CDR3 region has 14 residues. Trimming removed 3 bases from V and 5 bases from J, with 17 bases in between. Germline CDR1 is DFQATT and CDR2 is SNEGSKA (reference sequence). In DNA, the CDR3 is TGCAGTGCTAGTGGGGGCAGGTGGACCCACGAGCAGTACTTC. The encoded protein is CSASGGRWTHEQYF.

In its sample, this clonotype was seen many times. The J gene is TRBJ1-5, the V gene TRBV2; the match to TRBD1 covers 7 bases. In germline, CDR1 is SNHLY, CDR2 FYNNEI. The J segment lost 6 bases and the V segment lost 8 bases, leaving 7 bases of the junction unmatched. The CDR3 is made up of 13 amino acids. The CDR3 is CASQGQAGQPQHF. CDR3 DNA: TGTGCCAGCCAAGGACAGGCTGGTCAGCCCCAGCATTTT.